A single sample gave rise to the 23 T cell receptor beta chains below, sequenced in a study of cytomegalovirus exposure and HLA in healthy donors. The PCR ran on 60 Vbeta and 13 Jbeta primers. Sequenced by immunoSEQ multiplex PCR; TCRdb stores in-frame clones only, minus some. The sample lists hundreds of thousands of clones; around 80% were seen once. Sequenced sample: PBMCs. Source of these receptors: a woman in her sixties in good health and CMV-seropositive.

The V and J genes are TRBV5-1 and TRBJ2-7, with D possibly being TRBD1 (6 bases). CDR1 and CDR2 (germline): SGHRS, YFSETQ. Trimming cost V 4 bases and J 5 bases, with 13 bases left between them. The CDR3 contains 13 residues. CDR3 residues: CASSGRGWDEQYF. CDR3 DNA: TGCGCCAGCAGCGGCAGGGGATGGGACGAGCAGTACTTC.

V gene TRBV6-5 combines with J gene TRBJ2-1, with TRBD2 as a possible D gene (6 bases). V was pared by 6 bases and J by 4 bases, with 16 bases between. The CDR3 loop spans 15 amino acids. The germline V gene encodes CDR1 MNHEY and CDR2 SVGAGI. CDR3 amino acids: CASSLPGLLYNEQFF. CDR3 nucleotides: TGTGCCAGCAGCCTCCCGGGACTGCTATACAATGAGCAGTTCTTC.

The chain joins TRBV5-1 to TRBJ1-4; TRBD1 agrees at 10 bases. The CDR3 totals 15 residues. The V gene end was trimmed by 2 bases and the J gene end by 6 bases; junction bases not matched to a gene: 4. The germline CDR1 and CDR2 sequences are SGHRS and YFSETQ. The CDR3 region has the DNA TGCGCCAGCAGCTTAGTTGGGACAGGGGATGAAAAACTGTTTTTT. Protein: CASSLVGTGDEKLFF.

The chain couples TRBV9 to TRBJ2-2, with D tentatively TRBD2 (6 bases). The V end was cut by 4 bases, the J end by 3 bases, with 13 bases between. Germline values: CDR1 SGDLS, CDR2 YYNGEE. The CDR3 is 15 amino acids. The DNA of the CDR3 is TGTGCCAGCAGCCTGCGCGGGGATTACACCGGGGAGCTGTTTTTT. This gives the protein CASSLRGDYTGELFF. Variable domain in full (rest from reference TRBV9 and TRBJ2-2): DSGVTQTPKHLITATGQRVTLRCSPRSGDLSVYWYQQSLDQGLQFLIQYYNGEERAKGNILERFSAQQFPDLHSELNLSSLELGDSALYFCASSLRGDYTGELFFGEGSRLTVL.

The chain employs TRBV6-5 and TRBJ1-2, with 7 bases identical to TRBD1. Per germline, CDR1 MNHEY and CDR2 SVGAGI. This CDR3 comprises 13 residues. With 6 bases clipped from V and 6 bases from J, the junction kept 7 bases outside the gene matches. In nucleotides, the CDR3 is TGTGCCAGCAGCCGCGACAGGGAAGATGGCTACACCTTC. Amino acids: CASSRDREDGYTF.

J is TRBJ2-5 and V is TRBV5-4; 11 nucleotides match TRBD2. This CDR3 spans 16 amino acids. V lost 5 bases, J lost 4 bases, and 10 bases stayed unmatched. Germline V CDR1 and CDR2: SGHNT, YYREEE (reference sequence). The CDR3 is CASSRDVTSGTETQYF. The CDR3 nucleotides are TGTGCCAGCAGTCGGGACGTGACTAGCGGGACAGAGACCCAGTACTTC.

The chain combines TRBV5-8 with TRBJ2-7, with 8 bases identical to TRBD1. Per the germline V gene, CDR1 is SGHTS and CDR2 is YDEGEE. There are 17 residues in the CDR3. J was trimmed by 9 bases and V by 0 bases; bases with no gene match: 17. The CDR3 sequence: CASSLAVSSQGVHGQYF. CDR3 bases: TGTGCCAGCAGCTTGGCCGTCTCCTCACAGGGGGTCCACGGGCAGTACTTC.

Concerning this clone: The sample holds other DNA sequences that translate to the same CDR3. This chain uses TRBV28 with TRBJ1-3; D remains ambiguous. Germline CDR1 is MDHEN and CDR2 is SYDVKM. The CDR3 length is 15 residues. V was trimmed by 5 bases and J by 0 bases, leaving 11 bases between them. CDR3 sequence reads: CASSLPGFSGNTIYF. CDR3 in DNA: TGTGCCAGCAGTCTCCCCGGGTTCTCTGGAAACACCATATATTTT.

This clone was recorded only once. The rearrangement joins TRBV5-1 to TRBJ2-3; 7 nucleotides agree with TRBD2. Germline V lookup: CDR1 SGHRS, CDR2 YFSETQ. The J segment lost 1 base and the V segment lost 0 bases, leaving 2 bases of the junction unmatched. The CDR3 is 15 amino acids. The CDR3: CASSLDSGGTDTQYF. The CDR3 DNA reads as TGCGCCAGCAGCTTGGACAGCGGGGGCACAGATACGCAGTATTTT.

This chain links TRBV7-7 with TRBJ2-5, with D tentatively TRBD2 (5 bases). Trimming took 2 bases from V and 4 from J, leaving 8 bases between them. The CDR3 is 13 amino acids. Germline V lookup: CDR1 SSHAT, CDR2 FNYEAQ (reference sequence). The DNA of the CDR3 is TGTGCCAGCAGCTTACGGGGAAGAGAGACCCAGTACTTC. It is translated as CASSLRGRETQYF.

This clone was picked up a small number of times. This chain connects TRBV5-3 to TRBJ2-1; D ambiguous. TRBV5-3 is known as an ORF, though its function is uncertain. Trimming cost V 4 bases and J 13 bases, with 3 bases left between them. This CDR3 is 8 amino acids long. This CDR3 is CARSPQFF. CDR3 DNA sequence: TGTGCCAGAAGCCCTCAGTTCTTC.

The CDR3 DNA follows: TGTGCCAGCAGTTTAAGGGGGCATCAGCCCCAGCATTTT. This encodes CASSLRGHQPQHF. This sequence joins TRBV28 and TRBJ1-5; 7 bases are a match to TRBD1. CDR3 length: 13 amino acids. V shed 2 bases and J 5 bases; nucleotides not matched to a gene: 0. The germline V gene encodes CDR1 MDHEN and CDR2 SYDVKM.

J is TRBJ2-7 and V is TRBV10-1, with D possibly TRBD1 on 5 matching bases. V lost 4 bases and J lost 0, with 7 bases in between. Germline CDR1 is WNHNN and CDR2 is SYGVQD (reference sequence). This CDR3 spans 13 amino acids. In nucleotides, the CDR3 is TGCGCCAGCAGTGGGACACCCTCCTACGAGCAGTACTTC. Translated, it gives CASSGTPSYEQYF.

This chain connects TRBV2 to TRBJ1-1, with D possibly TRBD1 on 6 matching bases. CDR1 is SNHLY, CDR2 FYNNEI, per germline. V lost 8 bases and J 5 bases, leaving 15 bases between the germline ends. The CDR3 has 13 residues. CDR3 bases: TGTGCCAGCGAGTTGGCCAGGGGAACTGAAGCTTTCTTT. It encodes CASELARGTEAFF.

J is TRBJ2-7 and V is TRBV23-1, with D perhaps matching TRBD1 (5 bases). TRBV23-1 is noted as an ORF with a role that remains uncertain. CDR3 length: 16 residues. V lost 1 base and J 5 bases, leaving 18 bases between the germline ends. CDR3 DNA: TGCGCCAGCAGTCAATGGAACAGGATTATGTTCCACGAGCAGTACTTC. As protein: CASSQWNRIMFHEQYF.

This clone was seen just once. CDR3 in DNA: TGTGCCAGCAGGATAGTTCACTATGAGCAGTTCTTC. Its translation: CASRIVHYEQFF. This chain joins TRBV7-8 and TRBJ2-1; D unresolved. Between the trimmed V and J ends, which lost 6 bases and 8 bases, there was a span of 11 bases. Germline V gives CDR1 SGHVS, CDR2 FQNEAQ. This CDR3 region has 12 residues.

As concerns this clone: Other DNA sequences within the sample encode an identical CDR3. The chain uses TRBV2 and TRBJ1-4, with a tentative D call TRBD1 (5 bases). Germline V gives CDR1 SNHLY, CDR2 FYNNEI. V was shortened by 9 bases and J by 5 bases, with 19 bases between the two germline ends. The CDR3 extends over 15 amino acids. The CDR3 DNA reads as TGTGCCAGTGCGGGTCCCGGGGGTAGAAATGAAAAACTGTTTTTT. Its translation: CASAGPGGRNEKLFF.

Remarks on this clone: Other DNA sequences from this sample encode an identical CDR3 as well. V gene TRBV29-1 combines with J gene TRBJ1-1; 8 nucleotides align to TRBD1. The CDR3 is made up of 12 amino acids. The germline V gene has CDR1 SQVTM and CDR2 ANQGSEA. With V trimmed by 6 bases and J by 1 base, 1 base remained unmatched. CDR3 sequence: CSVDRENTEAFF. Written as DNA, the CDR3 is TGCAGCGTGGACAGGGAGAACACTGAAGCTTTCTTT.

The chain employs TRBV7-8 and TRBJ1-2; TRBD1 is a possible D gene (5 bases). The CDR3 length is 14 residues. From germline, CDR1 is SGHVS and CDR2 FQNEAQ. V lost 5 bases and J lost 0, with 10 bases in between. The CDR3 DNA sequence: TGTGCCAGCAGCAAACAGACAGCTAACTATGGCTACACCTTC. It translates to CASSKQTANYGYTF. The full variable domain, in which reference TRBV7-8 and TRBJ1-2 provide the parts outside the CDR3, is GAGVSQSPRYKVAKRGQDVALRCDPISGHVSLFWYQQALGQGPEFLTYFQNEAQLDKSGLPSDRFFAERPEGSVSTLKIQRTQQEDSAVYLCASSKQTANYGYTFGSGTRLTVV.

CDR3 bases: TGCGCCAGCAGCTTAGGAGCCCGGAATACGCAGTATTTT. Protein: CASSLGARNTQYF. The chain joins TRBV5-1 to TRBJ2-3; D unresolved. Trimming stripped 2 bases from V and 7 bases from J, with 11 bases between. The CDR3 is made up of 13 amino acids. Germline loops: CDR1 SGHRS, CDR2 YFSETQ.

V is TRBV7-2 and J is TRBJ1-5; possibly TRBD1 for D (6 bases). The CDR3 runs 15 residues. The V end was cut by 3 bases, the J end by 5 bases, with 14 bases between. Per germline, CDR1 SGHTA and CDR2 FQGNSA. The CDR3 here is CASSFAGGSYQPQHF. The CDR3 nucleotides read TGTGCCAGCAGCTTTGCGGGGGGCTCGTATCAGCCCCAGCATTTT. Together with reference TRBV7-2 and TRBJ1-5, the CDR3 gives the full variable domain: GAGVSQSPSNKVTEKGKDVELRCDPISGHTALYWYRQSLGQGLEFLIYFQGNSAPDKSGLPSDRFSAERTGGSVSTLTIQRTQQEDSAVYLCASSFAGGSYQPQHFGDGTRLSIL.

CDR3 loop: CATSSLGGGNSRQFF. In DNA, the CDR3 is TGTGCCACCAGCAGCCTTGGCGGAGGTAATAGTAGGCAGTTCTTC. The chain combines TRBV15 with TRBJ2-1; the D gene is possibly TRBD2 (5 bases). Trimming left V 3 bases short and J 12 bases short, with 21 bases between. The CDR3 length is 15 residues. Germline-derived CDR1 and CDR2 are LNHNV and YYDKDF (reference sequence).

V is TRBV28 and J is TRBJ1-4, with 8 positions matching TRBD1. This CDR3 region has 15 residues. CDR1 is MDHEN, CDR2 SYDVKM, per germline. Trimming at V came to 6 bases and at J to 4 bases, leaving 7 bases not matched to a gene. The CDR3: CASRSQGADNEKLFF. Written as DNA, the CDR3 is TGTGCCAGCAGGTCCCAGGGGGCCGATAATGAAAAACTGTTTTTT.